This T cell receptor beta chain is from a study of T cells in Graves' hyperthyroidism and ophthalmopathy. On the study more broadly: Upon initial diagnosis and before any treatment, peripheral blood was collected.

The CDR3 sequence is 13 residues long. The V gene's germline CDR1 is DFQATT and CDR2 SNEGSKA (reference sequence). Trimming left V 5 bases short and J 4 bases short, with 13 bases between. Researchers amplified the TCR beta CDR3 regions from RNA transcripts. The study used the HTBI primer set for a first-round RT-PCR of the TCR CDR3. TCRdb itself ran the multiplex PCR reads through MiXCR, one entry per CDR3 protein. Seen here are fewer than 700,000 distinct CDR3 sequences, 15% to 20% observed once, and the top ten hold 3.8%. Used for diagnoses were clinical symptoms, serum thyroxine and TRAb, thyroid ultrasound and orbital computed tomography. This clonotype appeared a single time.

The V and J genes are TRBV20-1 and TRBJ2-3; TRBD2 is a possible D gene (5 bases). Sequenced input: blood. This receptor was identified in a woman under 40 with Graves' hyperthyroidism. CDR3 nucleotides: TGCAGTGCTGGGTTCTCGGGGTCAGATACGCAGTATTTT. It encodes CSAGFSGSDTQYF.